The clone carrying this T cell receptor (beta chain) was seen only once. The data stem from a study of blood T cell repertoires in COVID-19. Sequenced by immunoSEQ multiplex PCR; TCRdb stores in-frame clones only, minus some. The table includes 300,000 or so clones, around 86% detected once. This sequence originates from a man aged 50 to 60 with active or convalescent COVID-19. Sequencing was performed on peripheral blood.

In DNA, the CDR3 is TGTGCCAGCAGCTTATCAGATGGGGCTGGTTATGGCTACACCTTC. The encoded protein is CASSLSDGAGYGYTF. The V gene is TRBV7-2, the J gene TRBJ1-2; D possibly corresponds to TRBD1 (5 bases). CDR3 length: 15 amino acids. Germline lookup yields CDR1 SGHTA and CDR2 FQGNSA. Between the trimmed V and J ends, which lost 2 bases and 5 bases, there was a span of 15 bases.